This TCR beta chain was captured by sequencing in a study of cytomegalovirus exposure and HLA in healthy donors. With 60 Vbeta and 13 Jbeta primers, the PCR was carried out. Profiling relied on immunoSEQ multiplex PCR, and the TCRdb table lists in-frame clones only, not all of them. Of roughly 80,000 clones in the sample, around two thirds are singletons; the top ten hold approximately 6.9%. As regards this clone: The target antigen is unknown.

V dropped 3 bases and J dropped 8 bases, with 13 bases sitting between them. Germline CDR1 and CDR2: WSHSY and SAAADI. The CDR3 spans 14 residues. Each donor was nominally healthy when sampled (though unrecorded immune exposures were likely). Study conclusions and caveats: Analyzed later, association rates of TCRs varied across HLA loci, with DRB1 most and HLA-C fewest. Cytomegalovirus status, reportedly, was diagnosed with high specificity and sensitivity by the classifier.

Sample: PBMCs. The genes are TRBV10-2 and TRBJ1-4; D gene unclear. The sequence was obtained from a woman aged 45-60 years in good health and CMV-seropositive. The CDR3 DNA is TGCGCCAGCAGTGACGGCGGGCGCGCGGAAAAACTGTTTTTT. Translated: CASSDGGRAEKLFF.